These 25 T cell receptor beta chains share one sample of origin, sequenced in a study of T-cell reconstitution after alpha-beta-depleted transplantation in children. It was with unique molecular identifiers that the TCRbeta library was prepared. Each CDR3 protein gets one entry after TCRdb re-called the PCR reads with MiXCR. This sample has approximately 83,000 distinct CDR3 sequences; 8% to 9% occur once, and the top ten carry just under 7%. The material was PBMCs from the stem cell graft donor, obtained from the stem cell graft. All receptors derive from a human donor who donated a stem cell graft to a child with congenital amegakaryocytic thrombocytopenia.

This clonotype was seen only a few times. This chain connects TRBV19 to TRBJ1-4, with a possible D match to TRBD1 (5 bases). The CDR3 covers 15 residues. Per the germline V gene, CDR1 is LNHDA and CDR2 is SQIVND (reference sequence). Trimming took 5 bases from V and 4 from J, leaving 14 bases between them. The CDR3 is CASSPTGDLNEKLFF. DNA for the CDR3: TGTGCCAGTAGTCCGACGGGGGACCTTAATGAAAAACTGTTTTTT.

This clonotype was counted many times. V is TRBV7-2 and J is TRBJ1-1; 7 bases are a match to TRBD1. Germline CDR1 is SGHTA and CDR2 is FQGNSA. V was clipped by 4 bases and J by 7 bases; unmatched bases: 6. The CDR3 extends over 13 amino acids. For the CDR3, the DNA is TGTGCCAGCAGCTCCACAGGGGCGGGTGAAGCTTTCTTT. It yields the protein CASSSTGAGEAFF.

The table lists this clonotype with many counts. V gene TRBV29-1 combines with J gene TRBJ1-1; D unresolved. This CDR3 is 11 amino acids long. The germline V and J ends were trimmed by 4 bases and 9 bases, with 12 bases remaining between them. Germline loops: CDR1 SQVTM, CDR2 ANQGSEA. CDR3 amino acids: CSVVKGGKAFF. The CDR3 nucleotides are TGCAGCGTTGTCAAAGGTGGTAAAGCTTTCTTT.

This clonotype was found many times. The rearrangement joins TRBV7-2 to TRBJ1-1; D is unresolved. Trimming removed 2 bases from V and 7 bases from J, with 11 bases in between. The CDR3 extends over 13 amino acids. CDR1 and CDR2 (germline): SGHTA, FQGNSA. CDR3 nucleotide sequence: TGTGCCAGCAGCTTATCTTCCGGCATTGAAGCTTTCTTT. It codes for CASSLSSGIEAFF.

This clonotype was counted at least ten times. This chain connects TRBV12-3 or TRBV12-4 to TRBJ1-5, with a possible D match to TRBD1 (5 bases). The CDR3 loop spans 14 amino acids. V lost 6 bases, J lost 4 bases, and 13 bases lay in between. Here the CDR3 reads CASRPGPLNQPQHF. CDR3 DNA: TGTGCCAGCAGGCCGGGGCCGTTAAATCAGCCCCAGCATTTT.

Many counts were recorded for this clonotype. The chain is built from TRBV6-5 and TRBJ1-1; possible D gene TRBD1, 5 bases. Deletions cut 2 bases from V and 5 bases from J, with 18 bases between. Germline V CDR1 and CDR2: MNHEY, SVGAGI. The CDR3 spans 16 residues. The CDR3 spells CASSYPEGAGRTEAFF. CDR3 nucleotide sequence: TGTGCCAGCAGTTACCCGGAAGGGGCAGGGCGGACTGAAGCTTTCTTT.

The table lists this clonotype with many counts. The V gene is TRBV29-1, the J gene TRBJ2-7; TRBD1 is a possible D gene (6 bases). This CDR3 is built from 13 residues. Germline V gives CDR1 SQVTM, CDR2 ANQGSEA. V lost 6 bases to trimming and J lost 2 bases, with 14 bases between them. For the CDR3, the DNA is TGCAGCGTGGGGACACACGATACCTACGAGCAGTACTTC. Its protein product is CSVGTHDTYEQYF.

V usage is TRBV5-4 and J usage is TRBJ2-2, with D unclear. V lost 4 bases, J lost 7 bases, and 8 bases lay in between. This CDR3 contains 12 residues. CDR1 is SGHNT, CDR2 YYREEE, per germline (reference sequence). The CDR3 reads CASSVFGGELFF. The CDR3 coding sequence is TGTGCCAGCAGCGTGTTTGGCGGGGAGCTGTTTTTT. Combining the CDR3 with reference TRBV5-4 and TRBJ2-2 gives the whole variable domain ETGVTQSPTHLIKTRGQQVTLRCSSQSGHNTVSWYQQALGQGPQFIFQYYREEENGRGNFPPRFSGLQFPNYSSELNVNALELDDSALYLCASSVFGGELFFGEGSRLTVL.

This clonotype was seen many times. The chain couples TRBV7-8 to TRBJ1-3; the match to TRBD1 covers 9 bases. Germline V lookup: CDR1 SGHVS, CDR2 FQNEAQ. The CDR3 is 15 residues long. V lost 5 bases to trimming and J lost 3 bases; unmatched junction nucleotides: 5. The CDR3 coding sequence is TGTGCCAGCAGCAGGGACAGGGCGGTTGGAAACACCATATATTTT. Translating it yields CASSRDRAVGNTIYF.

The chain uses TRBV20-1 and TRBJ2-7, with D possibly matching TRBD2 (6 bases). Germline CDR1 reads DFQATT; CDR2 reads SNEGSKA (reference sequence). CDR3 size: 15 residues. V lost 0 bases and J 7 bases, leaving 19 bases between the germline ends. This CDR3 is CSARDRVAALFEQYF. For the CDR3, the DNA is TGCAGTGCTAGAGATCGGGTAGCGGCCCTTTTTGAGCAGTACTTC.

This clonotype showed up many times. The chain uses TRBV4-1 and TRBJ2-7, with TRBD1 matching 11 bases. The trim removed 2 bases at V and 3 bases at J, leaving 3 bases unmatched. The CDR3 contains 15 residues. Germline assignment: CDR1 MGHRA and CDR2 YSYEKL. In nucleotides, the CDR3 is TGCGCCAGCAGCCAAACCGGGACAGGGGGCTACGAGCAGTACTTC. Its protein is CASSQTGTGGYEQYF.

The table lists this clonotype with many counts. The V call is TRBV6-1, the J call TRBJ1-2, with 9 positions matching TRBD1. V was pared by 5 bases and J by 1 base, with 5 bases of the junction left unmatched. This CDR3 comprises 15 residues. The germline CDR1 and CDR2 sequences are MNHNS and SASEGT. CDR3 nucleotide sequence: TGTGCCAGCAGTAAGGGGGGACAGGGTAACTATGGCTACACCTTC. Protein sequence: CASSKGGQGNYGYTF.

Note on this clonotype: A much more abundant neighbour one base away suggests this may be a read error. The V call is TRBV10-3, the J call TRBJ2-7, with D uncertain. Germline CDR1 and CDR2: ENHRY and SYGVKD. V dropped 3 bases and J dropped 3 bases, with 12 bases sitting between them. The CDR3 is made up of 14 amino acids. DNA of the CDR3: TGTGCCATCAGTGATGATACGGGCAGCTACGAGCAGTACTTC. Its translation: CAISDDTGSYEQYF.

This clonotype was observed at least ten times. V gene TRBV6-1 combines with J gene TRBJ1-3; D is unresolved. The CDR3 loop spans 15 amino acids. Per the germline V gene, CDR1 is MNHNS and CDR2 is SASEGT. Deletions cut 3 bases from V and 4 bases from J, with 13 bases between. CDR3 sequence: CASSDVTARGNTIYF. The CDR3 coding sequence is TGTGCCAGCAGTGATGTAACGGCTCGCGGAAACACCATATATTTT.

This clonotype appeared many times. This chain joins TRBV10-3 and TRBJ2-7; either TRBD1 or TRBD2 may supply D (5 bases each). Trimming left V 5 bases short and J 3 bases short, with 14 bases between. Germline V gives CDR1 ENHRY, CDR2 SYGVKD. This CDR3 has 14 residues. The CDR3 loop is CAISQHGTNYEQYF. In DNA form, the CDR3 reads TGTGCCATCAGTCAACACGGGACGAACTACGAGCAGTACTTC.

The J gene is TRBJ1-2, the V gene TRBV19; D is ambiguous. Trimming left V 3 bases short and J 3 bases short, with 14 bases between. The CDR3 is 15 amino acids. Germline assignment: CDR1 LNHDA and CDR2 SQIVND (reference sequence). CDR3 coding DNA: TGTGCCAGTAGTATGGATAGCGGCGGTTACTATGGCTACACCTTC. It yields the protein CASSMDSGGYYGYTF.

This clonotype was counted at least ten times. The chain has TRBV5-1 and TRBJ1-2, with 11 bases matching TRBD1. The V gene's germline CDR1 is SGHRS and CDR2 YFSETQ. CDR3 length equals 13 residues. V was pared by 4 bases and J by 11 bases, with 7 bases of the junction left unmatched. The CDR3 loop is CASSPTGQGGYTF. Written as DNA, the CDR3 is TGCGCCAGCAGCCCGACGGGACAGGGGGGATACACCTTC.

Note on this clonotype: At one end, the junction sequence differs from germline, possibly due to a read error. J is TRBJ1-1 and V is TRBV16, with a tentative D call TRBD1 (6 bases). CDR1 and CDR2 from the germline V gene are KGHSY and FQNENV. CDR3 size: 16 residues. Here the CDR3 DNA reads TGTGCCAGCAGACAATCTCCCGGGACGGCGGGGGGCGAAGCTTTCTTT. The encoded protein is CASRQSPGTAGGEAFF.

Ten or more counts support this clonotype. The chain recombines TRBV5-1 with TRBJ2-1, with D perhaps matching TRBD1 (5 bases). CDR1 is SGHRS, CDR2 YFSETQ, per germline. This CDR3 region has 16 residues. The ends were cut back, 2 bases at V and 0 bases at J, with 12 bases in the middle. The CDR3 sequence: CASSFFRASSYNEQFF. The CDR3 DNA is TGCGCCAGCAGCTTTTTCAGGGCGAGCTCCTACAATGAGCAGTTCTTC. Full variable domain (rest looked up from reference TRBV5-1 and TRBJ2-1): KAGVTQTPRYLIKTRGQQVTLSCSPISGHRSVSWYQQTPGQGLQFLFEYFSETQRNKGNFPGRFSGRQFSNSRSEMNVSTLELGDSALYLCASSFFRASSYNEQFFGPGTRLTVL.

The V gene is TRBV19, the J gene TRBJ2-4, with 8 bases identical to TRBD1. V shed 3 bases, J shed 8 bases, and the junction held 6 bases outside the gene matches. The V gene's germline CDR1 is LNHDA and CDR2 SQIVND (reference sequence). The CDR3 is made up of 14 amino acids. The CDR3 reads CASSIGQGADIQYF. CDR3 coding DNA: TGTGCCAGTAGTATTGGTCAGGGGGCAGACATTCAGTACTTC.

The table lists this clonotype with many counts. The chain recombines TRBV7-2 with TRBJ2-3, with a weak D call TRBD1 (6 bases). V was clipped by 3 bases and J by 9 bases, with 13 bases between them. This CDR3 comprises 13 residues. CDR1 is SGHTA and CDR2 is FQGNSA in the germline V gene. CDR3 sequence: CASSFTGTSTQYF. The CDR3 region has the DNA TGTGCCAGCAGCTTTACCGGGACATCCACGCAGTATTTT. The whole variable domain, remainder taken from reference TRBV7-2 and TRBJ2-3, is GAGVSQSPSNKVTEKGKDVELRCDPISGHTALYWYRQSLGQGLEFLIYFQGNSAPDKSGLPSDRFSAERTGGSVSTLTIQRTQQEDSAVYLCASSFTGTSTQYFGPGTRLTVL.

V gene TRBV5-5 combines with J gene TRBJ1-4; perhaps TRBD1 as D (5 bases). CDR1 is SGHKS, CDR2 YYEKEE, per germline (reference sequence). Trimming took off 0 bases at V and 8 bases at J, with 8 bases between the two ends. The CDR3 is 13 residues long. The CDR3 sequence: CASSLVDSEKLFF. CDR3 coding DNA: TGTGCCAGCAGCTTGGTAGACAGCGAAAAACTGTTTTTT.

This clonotype has ten or more counts. The chain has TRBV28 and TRBJ2-2; perhaps TRBD1 as D (6 bases). Germline V CDR1 and CDR2: MDHEN, SYDVKM. The CDR3 is 16 residues long. V was pared by 3 bases and J by 1 base, with 12 bases between. CDR3 nucleotide sequence: TGTGCCAGCAGTTTTCAGGGGCTATGGAACACCGGGGAGCTGTTTTTT. Amino acid sequence: CASSFQGLWNTGELFF. The entire variable domain, with the rest obtained from reference TRBV28 and TRBJ2-2, is as follows: DVKVTQSSRYLVKRTGEKVFLECVQDMDHENMFWYRQDPGLGLRLIYFSYDVKMKEKGDIPEGYSVSREKKERFSLILESASTNQTSMYLCASSFQGLWNTGELFFGEGSRLTVL.

In its sample, this clonotype was seen many times. This chain joins TRBV18 and TRBJ2-7, with 7 bases lining up with TRBD2. J lost 4 bases, V lost 6 bases, and 6 bases had no gene match. The CDR3 loop spans 13 amino acids. The germline gives CDR1 KGHSH, CDR2 LQKENI. This chain's CDR3 is CASSPDGGYEQYF. The CDR3 DNA reads TGTGCCAGCTCGCCGGACGGGGGGTACGAGCAGTACTTC.

This clonotype was detected only a few times. V and J are TRBV20-1 and TRBJ2-5; 9 positions agree with TRBD2. The germline gives CDR1 DFQATT, CDR2 SNEGSKA (reference sequence). V trimming: 2 bases; J trimming: 4 bases; junction bases outside the gene matches: 8. The CDR3 has 15 amino acids. This chain's CDR3 is CSARFGGRVPETQYF. The CDR3 nucleotides are TGCAGTGCTAGATTCGGCGGGAGGGTCCCAGAGACCCAGTACTTC.